This TCR beta chain was documented in a study of T-cell memory formation after mild COVID-19. TCRdb independently ran MiXCR on the 5' RACE reads; one entry per CDR3 protein. The sample yields about 170,000 distinct CDR3 sequences, 13% seen once. There are a few counts of this clonotype. Its specificity is unknown. Germline CDR1 reads MNHEY; CDR2 reads SVGAGI. The CDR3 is 15 amino acids. Trimming stripped 6 bases from V and 10 bases from J, with 22 bases between. Findings and limits, study-wide: Pre-infection memory harbored some responding clones, suggesting cross-reactive memory joined.

The chain joins TRBV6-5 to TRBJ2-1; perhaps TRBD2 as D (5 bases). The TCR was taken from a man aged 18-30 years who had mild COVID-19 (a few samples of this study predate the infection). Cell type and time point are not known. Sequenced material: PBMCs or a T cell subset sorted from them (not recorded which). CDR3 nucleotide sequence: TGTGCCAGCAGACCGCTAGGCCTAGCTGCCCGGGAGCAGTTCTTC. Amino acid sequence: CASRPLGLAAREQFF.